Included here is one T cell receptor beta chain sequence, with context. Distinct nucleotide sequences in the sample also encode this CDR3. The data stem from a study of shared clonotypes between healthy human individuals. Study summary: For every donor, three CD4 naive, three CD4 memory, two CD8 naive and one CD8 memory plates were used.

Profiled with immunoSEQ multiplex PCR; TCRdb holds only in-frame clones, not every one. The table records about 980,000 clones, about 80% of them present only once. V gave up 5 bases and J gave up 0 bases, with 7 bases separating them. The CDR3 covers 14 residues. Germline CDR1 is WSHSY and CDR2 is SAAADI. The receptor comes from a man between 18 and 35 years old in good health. The source material was memory CD4+ T cells sorted from blood. Subset: CD45RA-negative fraction. This chain uses TRBV10-2 with TRBJ1-4, with D maybe TRBD1 (5 bases). This chain's CDR3 is CASSRDPTNEKLFF. The CDR3 DNA is TGCGCCAGCAGTCGGGACCCAACTAATGAAAAACTGTTTTTT.